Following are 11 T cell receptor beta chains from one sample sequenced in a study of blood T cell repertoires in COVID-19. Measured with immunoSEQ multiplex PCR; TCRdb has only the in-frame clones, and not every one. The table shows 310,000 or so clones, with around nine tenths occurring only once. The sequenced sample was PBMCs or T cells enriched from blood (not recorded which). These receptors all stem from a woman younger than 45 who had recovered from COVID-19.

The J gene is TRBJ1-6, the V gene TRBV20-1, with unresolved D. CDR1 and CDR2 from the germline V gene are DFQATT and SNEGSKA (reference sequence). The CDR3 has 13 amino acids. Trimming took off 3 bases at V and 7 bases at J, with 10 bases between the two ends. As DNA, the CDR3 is TGCAGTGCTAGTGTGGGCAGCAATTCACCCCTCCACTTT. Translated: CSASVGSNSPLHF.

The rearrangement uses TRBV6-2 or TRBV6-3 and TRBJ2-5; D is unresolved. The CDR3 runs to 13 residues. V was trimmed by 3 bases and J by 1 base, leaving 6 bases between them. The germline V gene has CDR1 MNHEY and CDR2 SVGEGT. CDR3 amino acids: CASSYEVQETQYF. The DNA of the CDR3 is TGTGCCAGCAGTTATGAGGTCCAAGAGACCCAGTACTTC.

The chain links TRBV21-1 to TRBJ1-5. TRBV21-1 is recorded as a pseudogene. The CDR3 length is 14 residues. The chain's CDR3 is CASSKVRESQPQHF. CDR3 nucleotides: TGTGCCAGCAGCAAAGTGAGGGAAAGTCAGCCCCAGCATTTT.

The CDR3 region has the DNA TGTGCCAGCAGCTTAGTCGGACAGGGGGTGGATACGCAGTATTTT. This translates into CASSLVGQGVDTQYF. The chain couples TRBV7-9 to TRBJ2-3; 10 bases fit TRBD1. V was pared by 1 base and J by 6 bases, with 4 bases of the junction left unmatched. The CDR3 loop spans 15 amino acids. Germline lookup yields CDR1 SEHNR and CDR2 FQNEAQ (reference sequence).

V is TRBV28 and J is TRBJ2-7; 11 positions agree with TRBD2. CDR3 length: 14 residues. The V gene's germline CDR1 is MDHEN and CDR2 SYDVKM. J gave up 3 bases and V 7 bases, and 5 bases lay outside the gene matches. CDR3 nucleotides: TGTGCCAGCATTACCGGGACTAGCGGCTACGAGCAGTACTTC. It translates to CASITGTSGYEQYF. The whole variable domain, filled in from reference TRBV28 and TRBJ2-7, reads DVKVTQSSRYLVKRTGEKVFLECVQDMDHENMFWYRQDPGLGLRLIYFSYDVKMKEKGDIPEGYSVSREKKERFSLILESASTNQTSMYLCASITGTSGYEQYFGPGTRLTVT.

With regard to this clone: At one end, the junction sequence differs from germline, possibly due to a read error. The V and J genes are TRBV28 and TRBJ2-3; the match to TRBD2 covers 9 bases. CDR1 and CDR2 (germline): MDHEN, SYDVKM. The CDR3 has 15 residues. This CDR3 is CATSAGGDWLDTQYF. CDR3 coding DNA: TGTGCCACCAGTGCGGGGGGGGACTGGCTGGATACGCAGTATTTT.

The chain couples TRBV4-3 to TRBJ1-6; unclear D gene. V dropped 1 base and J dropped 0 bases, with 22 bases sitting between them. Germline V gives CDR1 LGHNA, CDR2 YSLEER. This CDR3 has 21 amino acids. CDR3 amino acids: CASSQVRKGGSRRSYNSPLHF. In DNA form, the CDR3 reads TGCGCCAGCAGCCAAGTCCGTAAGGGAGGGTCCCGTCGCTCCTATAATTCACCCCTCCACTTT.

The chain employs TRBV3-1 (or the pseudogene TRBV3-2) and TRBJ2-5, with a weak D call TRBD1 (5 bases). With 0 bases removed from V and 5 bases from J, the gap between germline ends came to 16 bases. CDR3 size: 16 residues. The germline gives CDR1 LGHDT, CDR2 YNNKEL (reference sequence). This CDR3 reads CASSQDHRQGLETQYF. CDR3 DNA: TGTGCCAGCAGCCAAGATCACCGGCAGGGTCTGGAGACCCAGTACTTC.

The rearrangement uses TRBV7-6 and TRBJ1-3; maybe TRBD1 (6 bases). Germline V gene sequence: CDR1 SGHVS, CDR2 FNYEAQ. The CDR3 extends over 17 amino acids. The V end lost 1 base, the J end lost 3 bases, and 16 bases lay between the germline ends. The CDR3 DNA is TGTGCCAGCAGCTTAGGGGTACAGGGTAAAAATGGAAACACCATATATTTT. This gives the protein CASSLGVQGKNGNTIYF.

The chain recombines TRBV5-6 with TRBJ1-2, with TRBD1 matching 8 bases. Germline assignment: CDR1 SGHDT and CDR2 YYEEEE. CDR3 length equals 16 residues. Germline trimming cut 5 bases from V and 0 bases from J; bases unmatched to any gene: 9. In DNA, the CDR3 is TGTGCCAGCAGTCCCGGGACAGGAATAGCTAACTATGGCTACACCTTC. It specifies CASSPGTGIANYGYTF.

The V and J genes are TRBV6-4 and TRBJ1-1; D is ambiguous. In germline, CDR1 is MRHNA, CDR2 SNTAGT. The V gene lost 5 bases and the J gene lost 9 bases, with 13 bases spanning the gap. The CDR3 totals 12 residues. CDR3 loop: CASSPEDGKAFF. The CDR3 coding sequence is TGTGCCAGCAGTCCTGAAGACGGGAAAGCTTTCTTT.